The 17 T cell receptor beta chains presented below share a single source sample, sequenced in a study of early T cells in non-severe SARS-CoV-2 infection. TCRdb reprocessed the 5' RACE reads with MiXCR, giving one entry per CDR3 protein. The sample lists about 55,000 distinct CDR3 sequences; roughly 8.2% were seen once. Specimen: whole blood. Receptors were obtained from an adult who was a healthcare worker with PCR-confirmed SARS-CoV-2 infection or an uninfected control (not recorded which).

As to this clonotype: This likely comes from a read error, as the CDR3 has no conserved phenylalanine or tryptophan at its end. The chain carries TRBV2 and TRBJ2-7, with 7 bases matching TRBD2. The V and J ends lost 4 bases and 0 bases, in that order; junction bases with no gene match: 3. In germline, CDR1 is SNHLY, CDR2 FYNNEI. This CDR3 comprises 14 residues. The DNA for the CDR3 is TGTGCCAGCAGTGCGGGGACTATCTCCTACGAGCAGTACTAC. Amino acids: CASSAGTISYEQYY.

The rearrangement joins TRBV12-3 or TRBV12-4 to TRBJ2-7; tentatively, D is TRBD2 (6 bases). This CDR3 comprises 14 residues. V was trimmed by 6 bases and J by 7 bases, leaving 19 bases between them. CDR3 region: CASRSQRAAGEQYF. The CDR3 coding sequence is TGTGCCAGCAGATCCCAAAGGGCGGCGGGGGAGCAGTACTTC.

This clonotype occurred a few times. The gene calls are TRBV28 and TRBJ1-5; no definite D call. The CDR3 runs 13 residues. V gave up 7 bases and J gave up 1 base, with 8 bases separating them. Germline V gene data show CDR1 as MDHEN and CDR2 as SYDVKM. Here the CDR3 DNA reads TGTGCCAGCACCACCGGGAGCAATCAGCCCCAGCATTTT. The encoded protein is CASTTGSNQPQHF.

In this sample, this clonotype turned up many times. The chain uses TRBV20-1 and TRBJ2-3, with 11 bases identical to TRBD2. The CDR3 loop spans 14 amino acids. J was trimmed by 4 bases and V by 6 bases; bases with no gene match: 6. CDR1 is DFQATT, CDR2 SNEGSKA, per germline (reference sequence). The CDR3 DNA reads TGCAGTGCCCATAGCGGGGGGGAGGCAGATACGCAGTATTTT. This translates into CSAHSGGEADTQYF.

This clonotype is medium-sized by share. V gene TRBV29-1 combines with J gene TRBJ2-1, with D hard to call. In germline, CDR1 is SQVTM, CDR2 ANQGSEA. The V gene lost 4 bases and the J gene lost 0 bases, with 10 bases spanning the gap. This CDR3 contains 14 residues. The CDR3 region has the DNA TGCAGCGTTGTAGCTAGGTCCTCCTACAATGAGCAGTTCTTC. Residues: CSVVARSSYNEQFF.

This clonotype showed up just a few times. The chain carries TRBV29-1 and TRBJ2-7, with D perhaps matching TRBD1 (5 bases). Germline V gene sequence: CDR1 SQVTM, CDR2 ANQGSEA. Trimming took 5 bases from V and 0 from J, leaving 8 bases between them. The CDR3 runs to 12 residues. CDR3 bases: TGCAGCGTTAGGGGTAGCTCCTACGAGCAGTACTTC. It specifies CSVRGSSYEQYF.

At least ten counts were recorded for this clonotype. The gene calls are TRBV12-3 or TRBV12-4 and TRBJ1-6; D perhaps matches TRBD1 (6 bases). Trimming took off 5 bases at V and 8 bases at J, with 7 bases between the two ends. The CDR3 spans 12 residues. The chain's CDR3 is CASSHRDSPLHF. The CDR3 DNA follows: TGTGCCAGCAGTCACAGGGATTCACCCCTCCACTTT.

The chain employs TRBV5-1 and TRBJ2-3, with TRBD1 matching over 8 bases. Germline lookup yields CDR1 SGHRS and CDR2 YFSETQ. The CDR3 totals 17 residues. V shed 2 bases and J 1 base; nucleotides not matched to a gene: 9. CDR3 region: CASSLIGGQAGTDTQYF. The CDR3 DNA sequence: TGCGCCAGCAGCTTAATTGGGGGACAGGCGGGCACAGATACGCAGTATTTT. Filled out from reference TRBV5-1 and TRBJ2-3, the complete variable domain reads KAGVTQTPRYLIKTRGQQVTLSCSPISGHRSVSWYQQTPGQGLQFLFEYFSETQRNKGNFPGRFSGRQFSNSRSEMNVSTLELGDSALYLCASSLIGGQAGTDTQYFGPGTRLTVL.

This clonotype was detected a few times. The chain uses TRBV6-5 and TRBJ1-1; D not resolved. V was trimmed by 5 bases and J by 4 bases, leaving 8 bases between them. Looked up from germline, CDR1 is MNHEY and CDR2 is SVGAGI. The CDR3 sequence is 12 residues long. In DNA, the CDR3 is TGTGCCAGCAGTACTCAGGCCACTGAAGCTTTCTTT. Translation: CASSTQATEAFF.

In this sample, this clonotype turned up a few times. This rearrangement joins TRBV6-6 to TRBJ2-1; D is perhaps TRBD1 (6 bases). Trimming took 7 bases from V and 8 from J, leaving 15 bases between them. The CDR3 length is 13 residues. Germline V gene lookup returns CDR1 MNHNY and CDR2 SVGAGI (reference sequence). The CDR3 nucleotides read TGTGCCAGCAACCTACAGGGACGGGATGAGCAGTTCTTC. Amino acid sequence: CASNLQGRDEQFF.

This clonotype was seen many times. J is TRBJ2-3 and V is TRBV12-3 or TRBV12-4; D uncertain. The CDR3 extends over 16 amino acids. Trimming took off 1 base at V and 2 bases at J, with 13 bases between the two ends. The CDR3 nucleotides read TGTGCCAGCAGTTTAGGATTGGGCAGACACACAGATACGCAGTATTTT. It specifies CASSLGLGRHTDTQYF.

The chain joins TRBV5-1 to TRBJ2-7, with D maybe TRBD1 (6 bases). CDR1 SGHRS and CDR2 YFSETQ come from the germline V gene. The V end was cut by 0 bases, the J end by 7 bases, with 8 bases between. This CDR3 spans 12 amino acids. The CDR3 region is CASSLGRGEQYF. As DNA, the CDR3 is TGCGCCAGCAGCTTGGGCAGGGGTGAGCAGTACTTC.

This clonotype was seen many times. The CDR3 spells CASKQGTPGANVLTF. The CDR3 nucleotides read TGTGCCAGCAAGCAGGGAACGCCTGGGGCCAACGTCCTGACTTTC. The V and J genes are TRBV6-5 and TRBJ2-6; possibly TRBD1 for D (5 bases). Germline CDR1 and CDR2: MNHEY and SVGAGI. With 7 bases removed from V and 2 bases from J, the gap between germline ends came to 12 bases. The CDR3 has 15 amino acids.

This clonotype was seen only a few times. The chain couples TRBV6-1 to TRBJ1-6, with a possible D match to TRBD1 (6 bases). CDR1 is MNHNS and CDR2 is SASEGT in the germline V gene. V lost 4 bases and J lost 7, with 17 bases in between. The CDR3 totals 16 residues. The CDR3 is CASSGRSGQRNSPLHF. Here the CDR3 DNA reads TGTGCCAGCAGTGGAAGGAGCGGACAGCGAAATTCACCCCTCCACTTT.

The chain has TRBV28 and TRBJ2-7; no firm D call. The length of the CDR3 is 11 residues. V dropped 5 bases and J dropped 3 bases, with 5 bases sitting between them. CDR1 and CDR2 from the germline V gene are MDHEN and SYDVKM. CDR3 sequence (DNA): TGTGCCAGCAGTCAATACTACGAGCAGTACTTC. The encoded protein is CASSQYYEQYF.

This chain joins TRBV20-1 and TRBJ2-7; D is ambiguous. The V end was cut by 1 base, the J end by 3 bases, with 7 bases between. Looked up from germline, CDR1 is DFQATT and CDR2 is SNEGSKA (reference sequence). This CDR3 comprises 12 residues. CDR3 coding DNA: TGCAGTGCTAGAGGATCTTTCTACGAGCAGTACTTC. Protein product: CSARGSFYEQYF.

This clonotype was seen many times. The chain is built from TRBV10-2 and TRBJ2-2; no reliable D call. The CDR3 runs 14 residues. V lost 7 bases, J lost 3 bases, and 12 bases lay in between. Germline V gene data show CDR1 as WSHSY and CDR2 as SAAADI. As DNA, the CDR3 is TGCGCCAGCAATGACCCCTGGGACACCGGGGAGCTGTTTTTT. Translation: CASNDPWDTGELFF.